These 32 T cell receptor beta chains were sequenced from one sample in a study of T-cell memory formation after mild COVID-19. MiXCR, run by TCRdb on the 5' RACE reads, gives a single entry per CDR3 protein. Of roughly 300,000 distinct CDR3 sequences in the sample, roughly 16% were seen once. The source material was PBMCs or a T cell subset sorted from them (not recorded which). These TCRs come from a man aged 18 to 35 who had mild COVID-19 (a few samples of this study predate the infection). Cell type and time point are not known.

This clonotype has a handful of counts. The chain links TRBV11-2 to TRBJ2-1; D gene unclear. The germline V and J ends were trimmed by 5 bases and 4 bases, with 9 bases remaining between them. Germline V lookup: CDR1 SGHAT, CDR2 FQNNGV. This CDR3 has 13 amino acids. The DNA for the CDR3 is TGTGCCAGCAGCCGAGACAAATACAATGAGCAGTTCTTC. Translating it yields CASSRDKYNEQFF.

In this sample, this clonotype turned up many times. The chain is built from TRBV3-1 and TRBJ2-1; no reliable D call. Trimming pared 0 bases from V and 6 bases from J, leaving 12 bases between. Per the germline V gene, CDR1 is LGHDT and CDR2 is YNNKEL (reference sequence). The CDR3 length is 15 residues. The CDR3 spells CASSQDLGSLNEQFF. The CDR3 DNA reads TGTGCCAGCAGCCAAGATTTGGGTAGTCTCAATGAGCAGTTCTTC.

The rearrangement links TRBV29-1 to TRBJ2-7; D is ambiguous. The CDR3 runs 14 residues. The V end lost 5 bases, the J end lost 2 bases, and 16 bases lay between the germline ends. Germline CDR1 is SQVTM and CDR2 is ANQGSEA. In DNA form, the CDR3 reads TGCAGCGTTCGGACCGAAGGGCCCCCCTACGAGCAGTACTTC. Protein product: CSVRTEGPPYEQYF.

This clonotype was seen a few times. The J gene is TRBJ2-1, the V gene TRBV4-3, with 9 bases aligning to TRBD2. V shed 2 bases, J shed 0 bases, and the junction held 8 bases outside the gene matches. Germline loops: CDR1 LGHNA, CDR2 YSLEER. The CDR3 runs 18 residues. The CDR3 is CASSQLAGTVGSYNEQFF. The CDR3 DNA follows: TGCGCCAGCAGCCAACTAGCGGGGACCGTAGGCTCCTACAATGAGCAGTTCTTC.

This clonotype was detected many times. V usage is TRBV7-9 and J usage is TRBJ2-5; no reliable D call. V lost 5 bases to trimming and J lost 4 bases, with 11 bases between them. Germline-derived CDR1 and CDR2 are SEHNR and FQNEAQ (reference sequence). CDR3 length: 13 amino acids. CDR3 DNA sequence: TGTGCCAGCAGCGAAGGATCGGGAGAGACCCAGTACTTC. Its translation: CASSEGSGETQYF.

This clonotype was seen a handful of times. This chain links TRBV19 with TRBJ2-1, with 7 bases fitting TRBD1. J was trimmed by 4 bases and V by 0 bases; bases with no gene match: 6. In germline, CDR1 is LNHDA, CDR2 SQIVND (reference sequence). The CDR3 has 16 amino acids. DNA of the CDR3: TGTGCCAGTAGTATAGACCCCAGGGGGTCATACAATGAGCAGTTCTTC. Its protein product is CASSIDPRGSYNEQFF.

The chain couples TRBV7-9 to TRBJ1-5; D is perhaps TRBD1 (5 bases). This CDR3 region has 14 residues. Germline V CDR1 and CDR2: SEHNR, FQNEAQ (reference sequence). Trimming pared 2 bases from V and 7 bases from J, leaving 12 bases between. The CDR3 sequence is CASSLKGGAQPQHF. The CDR3 coding sequence is TGTGCCAGCAGCTTAAAGGGAGGGGCCCAGCCCCAGCATTTT.

V gene TRBV7-2 combines with J gene TRBJ1-1; no firm D call. Deletions cut 5 bases from V and 5 bases from J, with 18 bases between. Germline lookup yields CDR1 SGHTA and CDR2 FQGNSA. CDR3 size: 15 residues. The CDR3 spells CASSEDSGGWTEAFF. CDR3 in DNA: TGTGCCAGCAGCGAGGACTCAGGAGGGTGGACTGAAGCTTTCTTT.

This chain joins TRBV5-1 and TRBJ1-1, with a possible D match to TRBD1 (5 bases). The CDR3 spans 13 residues. Germline V lookup: CDR1 SGHRS, CDR2 YFSETQ. Trimming left V 5 bases short and J 1 base short, with 9 bases between. The CDR3 sequence: CASRDQGNTEAFF. The CDR3 nucleotides read TGCGCCAGCAGGGACCAGGGGAACACTGAAGCTTTCTTT. The full variable domain, rest sourced from reference TRBV5-1 and TRBJ1-1, is KAGVTQTPRYLIKTRGQQVTLSCSPISGHRSVSWYQQTPGQGLQFLFEYFSETQRNKGNFPGRFSGRQFSNSRSEMNVSTLELGDSALYLCASRDQGNTEAFFGQGTRLTVV.

This chain uses TRBV18 with TRBJ2-7, with a weak D call TRBD1 (6 bases). V was shortened by 3 bases and J by 0 bases, with 12 bases between the two germline ends. Germline-derived CDR1 and CDR2 are KGHSH and LQKENI. This CDR3 comprises 15 residues. The DNA of the CDR3 is TGTGCCAGCTCACCTAGGGACACCAGCTCCTACGAGCAGTACGTC. This codes for CASSPRDTSSYEQYV.

This clonotype has just a few counts. This chain joins TRBV5-4 and TRBJ2-5; 12 bases align to TRBD1. The CDR3 is 16 amino acids. Per the germline V gene, CDR1 is SGHNT and CDR2 is YYREEE (reference sequence). The junction had 9 bases not matched to a gene; V was cut back by 4 bases and J by 5 bases. CDR3 sequence (DNA): TGTGCCAGCAGCGGGGGGACAGGGGGCGTTTGGGAGACCCAGTACTTC. This sequence encodes CASSGGTGGVWETQYF.

The V and J genes are TRBV2 and TRBJ2-2; D is uncertain. The CDR3 spans 14 residues. Germline V gene data show CDR1 as SNHLY and CDR2 as FYNNEI. The ends were cut back, 9 bases at V and 1 base at J, with 12 bases in the middle. CDR3 bases: TGTGCCAGTTCCGCGACGGTGAACACCGGGGAGCTGTTTTTT. Amino acid sequence: CASSATVNTGELFF.

This chain uses TRBV3-1 with TRBJ1-4, with TRBD1 matching 10 bases. Germline CDR1 is LGHDT and CDR2 is YNNKEL (reference sequence). V lost 0 bases, J lost 2 bases, and 0 bases stayed unmatched. There are 16 residues in the CDR3. CDR3: CASSQEDRGTNEKLFF. In DNA, the CDR3 is TGTGCCAGCAGCCAAGAGGACAGGGGGACTAATGAAAAACTGTTTTTT.

The table lists this clonotype with many counts. This chain uses TRBV7-2 with TRBJ1-2; D unresolved. Germline loops: CDR1 SGHTA, CDR2 FQGNSA. V was clipped by 5 bases and J by 4 bases, with 14 bases between them. CDR3 length equals 14 residues. CDR3 protein: CASSLVKPGYGYTF. Written as DNA, the CDR3 is TGTGCCAGCAGCCTCGTAAAGCCAGGCTATGGCTACACCTTC.

This clonotype has just a few counts. The chain recombines TRBV7-9 with TRBJ1-2; D call uncertain. The V end was cut by 6 bases, the J end by 0 bases, with 17 bases between. This CDR3 is 16 amino acids long. CDR1 is SEHNR, CDR2 FQNEAQ, per germline (reference sequence). This CDR3 is CASSHIPTWANYGYTF. In DNA, the CDR3 is TGTGCCAGCAGTCATATCCCTACGTGGGCTAACTATGGCTACACCTTC.

The CDR3 here is CASSEGTGRGLNTEAFF. For the CDR3, the DNA is TGTGCCAGCAGCGAGGGGACAGGGAGGGGGTTGAACACTGAAGCTTTCTTT. V and J are TRBV9 and TRBJ1-1, with 9 nucleotides matching TRBD1. This CDR3 region has 17 residues. V shed 3 bases and J 0 bases; nucleotides not matched to a gene: 9. Per germline, CDR1 SGDLS and CDR2 YYNGEE.

A few counts support this clonotype. CDR3 region: CASSYTRGAGGLNEQFF. CDR3 nucleotides: TGTGCCAGCAGTTACACAAGAGGAGCGGGGGGGCTTAATGAGCAGTTCTTC. This chain links TRBV6-2 or TRBV6-3 with TRBJ2-1; TRBD2 aligns across 10 bases. The V segment lost 2 bases and the J segment 7 bases; nucleotides outside the gene matches: 11. The CDR3 sequence is 17 residues long. Looked up from germline, CDR1 is MNHEY and CDR2 is SVGEGT.

The table lists this clonotype with many counts. This chain uses TRBV7-9 with TRBJ2-4, with 7 bases fitting TRBD2. V gave up 6 bases and J gave up 7 bases; unmatched junction bases: 12. This CDR3 contains 15 residues. CDR1 and CDR2 (germline): SEHNR, FQNEAQ (reference sequence). The chain's CDR3 is CASRPVSGGGNIQYF. CDR3 DNA: TGTGCCAGCAGGCCGGTGTCGGGAGGAGGGAACATTCAGTACTTC.

Only a few counts were recorded for this clonotype. The gene calls are TRBV16 and TRBJ2-7; 8 positions agree with TRBD1. V shed 1 base, J shed 3 bases, and the junction held 8 bases outside the gene matches. Germline values: CDR1 KGHSY, CDR2 FQNENV. CDR3 length equals 16 residues. CDR3 in amino acids: CASSQFRAGGGYEQYF. The CDR3 DNA sequence: TGTGCCAGCAGCCAATTTCGGGCAGGGGGCGGCTACGAGCAGTACTTC.

This clonotype was counted only a few times. The genes are TRBV12-3 or TRBV12-4 and TRBJ1-6; possibly TRBD1 for D (5 bases). The CDR3 totals 13 residues. The V end lost 5 bases, the J end lost 6 bases, and 8 bases lay between the germline ends. CDR3 region: CASSRDLNSPLHF. The CDR3 nucleotides read TGTGCCAGCAGTCGGGACCTTAATTCACCCCTCCACTTT.

The chain is built from TRBV7-2 and TRBJ1-2; TRBD1 matches 8 bases. CDR3 length equals 15 residues. The V gene's germline CDR1 is SGHTA and CDR2 FQGNSA. J gave up 5 bases and V 4 bases, and 9 bases lay outside the gene matches. The CDR3 spells CASSSTGGLRYGYTF. CDR3 sequence (DNA): TGTGCCAGCAGCTCTACAGGGGGTTTGAGATATGGCTACACCTTC.

CDR3 DNA sequence: TGTGCCAGCAGCGGATGGGACAGGGGGAAGGGAAACATTCAGTACTTC. Translating it yields CASSGWDRGKGNIQYF. The rearrangement uses TRBV9 and TRBJ2-4; TRBD1 agrees at 11 bases. The CDR3 is made up of 16 amino acids. The germline V gene has CDR1 SGDLS and CDR2 YYNGEE. V dropped 3 bases and J dropped 6; count of bases not matched to a gene: 8.

This clonotype was detected ten times or more. This sequence joins TRBV6-1 and TRBJ2-1; TRBD1 might be the D (5 bases). The V end was cut by 4 bases, the J end by 0 bases, with 13 bases between. The V gene's germline CDR1 is MNHNS and CDR2 SASEGT. This CDR3 has 16 residues. The CDR3 DNA reads as TGTGCCAGCAGTGGAAACCGAAGGGGCTCCTACAATGAGCAGTTCTTC. Translated, it gives CASSGNRRGSYNEQFF.

There are a few counts of this clonotype. The chain links TRBV5-1 to TRBJ1-2, with 7 bases that match TRBD1. The germline gives CDR1 SGHRS, CDR2 YFSETQ. The CDR3 is made up of 15 amino acids. The V segment lost 2 bases and the J segment 3 bases; nucleotides outside the gene matches: 7. CDR3 sequence: CASSLLSTGHYGYTF. CDR3 nucleotide sequence: TGCGCCAGCAGCTTATTATCGACAGGGCACTATGGCTACACCTTC.

The table lists this clonotype with a few counts. This chain connects TRBV20-1 to TRBJ1-5; a possible D gene is TRBD1 (5 bases). Germline values: CDR1 DFQATT, CDR2 SNEGSKA (reference sequence). This CDR3 region has 13 residues. V was pared by 7 bases and J by 0 bases, with 10 bases between. The CDR3 loop is CSGSRDSNQPQHF. The CDR3 DNA reads as TGCAGTGGCAGCAGGGATAGCAATCAGCCCCAGCATTTT.

This clonotype showed up just a few times. The genes are TRBV5-1 and TRBJ2-3, with D possibly being TRBD1 (5 bases). In germline, CDR1 is SGHRS, CDR2 YFSETQ. This CDR3 has 15 amino acids. Trimming took 4 bases from V and 1 from J, leaving 13 bases between them. The CDR3 DNA is TGCGCCAGCAGCGGCGATGGCAGGGGCACAGATACGCAGTATTTT. This encodes CASSGDGRGTDTQYF.

The CDR3: CASRPEGRNTEAFF. For the CDR3, the DNA is TGTGCCAGCAGACCGGAGGGCCGGAACACTGAAGCTTTCTTT. V and J are TRBV7-9 and TRBJ1-1, with D unclear. The CDR3 contains 14 residues. Looked up from germline, CDR1 is SEHNR and CDR2 is FQNEAQ (reference sequence). The V and J ends lost 6 bases and 1 base respectively, with 12 bases between them.

The V gene is TRBV4-1, the J gene TRBJ1-1; D may be TRBD1 (6 bases). CDR3 length: 15 amino acids. Per the germline V gene, CDR1 is MGHRA and CDR2 is YSYEKL. The V and J ends lost 0 bases and 5 bases respectively, with 13 bases between them. CDR3 protein: CASSQDERGGTEAFF. The CDR3 DNA sequence: TGCGCCAGCAGCCAAGATGAACGAGGGGGGACTGAAGCTTTCTTT.

Many counts were recorded for this clonotype. The chain recombines TRBV4-2 with TRBJ2-7, with no clear D. CDR1 is LGHNA and CDR2 is YNFKEQ in the germline V gene. The V end lost 0 bases, the J end lost 7 bases, and 13 bases lay between the germline ends. The CDR3 is 14 amino acids. CDR3 bases: TGTGCCAGCAGCCAAGAATTAGGGTCTTGGGAGCAGTACTTC. Translated: CASSQELGSWEQYF.

This clonotype was seen ten or more times. V gene TRBV6-2 or TRBV6-3 combines with J gene TRBJ2-1; D gene uncertain. Germline CDR1 is MNHEY and CDR2 is SVGEGT. The CDR3 runs to 16 residues. The V and J ends lost 3 bases and 4 bases respectively, with 16 bases between them. CDR3 sequence: CASSYRLPTIYNEQFF. CDR3 nucleotide sequence: TGTGCCAGCAGTTATCGGCTACCGACCATATACAATGAGCAGTTCTTC.

The chain combines TRBV9 with TRBJ1-1; no clear D gene. The V gene's germline CDR1 is SGDLS and CDR2 YYNGEE. V shed 0 bases and J shed 5 bases, with 11 bases lying between them. This CDR3 comprises 14 residues. Written as DNA, the CDR3 is TGTGCCAGCAGCGTAGGCGGTGGGATTACTGAAGCTTTCTTT. Translating gives CASSVGGGITEAFF.

The chain joins TRBV15 to TRBJ2-7, with 10 bases identical to TRBD1. This CDR3 is 17 amino acids long. Germline CDR1 LNHNV, CDR2 YYDKDF (reference sequence). V dropped 5 bases and J dropped 5; count of bases not matched to a gene: 15. Here the CDR3 DNA reads TGTGCCACCAGCGATCTACCGCCGGGACAGGGGTTCGACGAGCAGTACTTC. It codes for CATSDLPPGQGFDEQYF.